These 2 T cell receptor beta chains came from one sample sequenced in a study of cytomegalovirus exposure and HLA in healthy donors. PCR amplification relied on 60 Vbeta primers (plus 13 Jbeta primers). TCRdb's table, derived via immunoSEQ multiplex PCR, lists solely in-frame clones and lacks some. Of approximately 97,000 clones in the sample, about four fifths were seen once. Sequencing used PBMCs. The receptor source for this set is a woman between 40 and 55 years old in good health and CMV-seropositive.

The CDR3: CASTGQGIGDSPLHF. The CDR3 nucleotides read TGTGCCAGCACGGGCCAGGGGATTGGGGATTCACCCCTCCACTTT. The chain links TRBV6-1 to TRBJ1-6; D perhaps matches TRBD1 (6 bases). V shed 7 bases and J shed 8 bases, with 18 bases lying between them. Germline lookup yields CDR1 MNHNS and CDR2 SASEGT. CDR3 size: 15 residues.

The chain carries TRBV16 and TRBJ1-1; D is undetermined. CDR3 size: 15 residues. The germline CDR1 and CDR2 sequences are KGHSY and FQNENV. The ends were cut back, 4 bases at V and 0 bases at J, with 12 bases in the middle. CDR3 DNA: TGTGCCAGCAGCCGCAACGGAGTCATGAACACTGAAGCTTTCTTT. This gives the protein CASSRNGVMNTEAFF.